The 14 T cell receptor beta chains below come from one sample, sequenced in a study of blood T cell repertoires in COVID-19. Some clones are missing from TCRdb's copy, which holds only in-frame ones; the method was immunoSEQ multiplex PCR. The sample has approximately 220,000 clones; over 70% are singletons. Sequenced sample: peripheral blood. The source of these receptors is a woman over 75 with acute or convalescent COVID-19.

CDR3 region: CASSQTSGRNTGELFF. The CDR3 bases are TGTGCCAGCAGCCAAACTAGCGGGAGGAACACCGGGGAGCTGTTTTTT. J is TRBJ2-2 and V is TRBV2; 11 bases agree with TRBD2. The germline CDR1 and CDR2 sequences are SNHLY and FYNNEI. J was trimmed by 1 base and V by 6 bases; bases with no gene match: 4. There are 16 residues in the CDR3.

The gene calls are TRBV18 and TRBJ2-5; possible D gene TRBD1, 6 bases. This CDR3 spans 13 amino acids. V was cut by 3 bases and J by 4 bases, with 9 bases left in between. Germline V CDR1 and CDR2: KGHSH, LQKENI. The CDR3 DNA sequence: TGTGCCAGCTCACCTGGGACACGAGAGACCCAGTACTTC. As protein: CASSPGTRETQYF.

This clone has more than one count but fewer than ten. The CDR3 protein is CASSLQGQGASPLHF. As DNA, the CDR3 is TGCGCCAGCAGCTTGCAGGGACAGGGGGCCTCACCCCTCCACTTT. The chain couples TRBV5-1 to TRBJ1-6; TRBD1 matches at 12 bases. V gave up 1 base and J gave up 10 bases; unmatched junction bases: 3. CDR1 and CDR2 (germline): SGHRS, YFSETQ. This CDR3 region has 15 residues.

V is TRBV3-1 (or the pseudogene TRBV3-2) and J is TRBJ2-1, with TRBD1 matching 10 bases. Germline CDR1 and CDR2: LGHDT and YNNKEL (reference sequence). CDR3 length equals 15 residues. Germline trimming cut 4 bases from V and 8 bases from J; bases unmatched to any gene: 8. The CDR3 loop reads CASSPGTGEGDEQFF. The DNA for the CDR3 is TGTGCCAGCAGCCCGGGGACAGGGGAAGGCGATGAGCAGTTCTTC.

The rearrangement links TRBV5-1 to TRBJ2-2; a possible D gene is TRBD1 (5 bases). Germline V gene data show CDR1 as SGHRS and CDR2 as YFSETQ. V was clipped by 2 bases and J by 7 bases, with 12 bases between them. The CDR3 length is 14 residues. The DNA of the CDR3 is TGCGCCAGCAGCTTACGTAGGGGCGACGGGGAGCTGTTTTTT. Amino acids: CASSLRRGDGELFF.

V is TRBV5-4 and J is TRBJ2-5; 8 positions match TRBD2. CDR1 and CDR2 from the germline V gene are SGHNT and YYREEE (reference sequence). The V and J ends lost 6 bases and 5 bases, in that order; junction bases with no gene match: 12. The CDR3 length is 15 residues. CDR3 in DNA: TGTGCCAGCACCATAAACGGCGGGAGGATCGAGACCCAGTACTTC. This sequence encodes CASTINGGRIETQYF.

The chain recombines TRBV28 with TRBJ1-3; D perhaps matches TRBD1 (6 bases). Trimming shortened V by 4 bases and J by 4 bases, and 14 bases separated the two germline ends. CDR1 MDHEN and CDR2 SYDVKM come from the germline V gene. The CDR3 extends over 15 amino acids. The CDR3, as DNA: TGTGCCAGCAGTTCGGACAGTCTGTTGGGAAACACCATATATTTT. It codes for CASSSDSLLGNTIYF.

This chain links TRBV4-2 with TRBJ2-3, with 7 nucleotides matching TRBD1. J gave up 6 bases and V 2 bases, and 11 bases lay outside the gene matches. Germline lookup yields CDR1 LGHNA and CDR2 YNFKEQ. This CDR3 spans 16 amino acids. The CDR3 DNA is TGTGCCAGCAGCCAACAGGGGGACGGCCTTATCGATACGCAGTATTTT. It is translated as CASSQQGDGLIDTQYF.

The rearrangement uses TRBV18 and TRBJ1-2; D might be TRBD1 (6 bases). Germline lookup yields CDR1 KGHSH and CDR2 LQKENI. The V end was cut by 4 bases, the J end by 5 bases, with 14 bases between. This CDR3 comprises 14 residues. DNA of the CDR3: TGTGCCAGCTCACGAAACGTCGGACAGTATGGCTACACCTTC. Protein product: CASSRNVGQYGYTF.

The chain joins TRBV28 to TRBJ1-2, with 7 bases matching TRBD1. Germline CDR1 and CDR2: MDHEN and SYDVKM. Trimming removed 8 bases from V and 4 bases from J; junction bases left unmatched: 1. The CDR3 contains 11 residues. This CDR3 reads CASGDSYGYTF. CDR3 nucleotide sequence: TGTGCCAGCGGGGACAGCTATGGCTACACCTTC.

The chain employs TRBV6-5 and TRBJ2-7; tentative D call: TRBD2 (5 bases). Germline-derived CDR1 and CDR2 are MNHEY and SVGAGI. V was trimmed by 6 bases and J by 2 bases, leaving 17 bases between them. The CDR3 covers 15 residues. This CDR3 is CASRPPGLGTYEQYF. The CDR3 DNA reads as TGTGCCAGCAGGCCTCCCGGACTCGGAACCTACGAGCAGTACTTC.

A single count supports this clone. CDR3 in amino acids: CASSQPPQGETQYF. CDR3 DNA: TGTGCCAGCAGCCAACCCCCACAGGGCGAGACCCAGTACTTC. The J gene is TRBJ2-5, the V gene TRBV3-1 (or the pseudogene TRBV3-2); a weak D match, TRBD1 (6 bases). Germline V lookup: CDR1 LGHDT, CDR2 YNNKEL (reference sequence). The V gene lost 2 bases and the J gene lost 5 bases, with 12 bases spanning the gap. The CDR3 runs 14 residues.

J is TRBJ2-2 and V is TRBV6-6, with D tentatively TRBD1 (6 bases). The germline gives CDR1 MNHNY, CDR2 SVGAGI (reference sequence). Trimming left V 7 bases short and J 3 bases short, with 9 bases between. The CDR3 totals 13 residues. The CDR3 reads CASKTGDTGELFF. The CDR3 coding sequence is TGTGCCAGCAAGACAGGCGACACCGGGGAGCTGTTTTTT.

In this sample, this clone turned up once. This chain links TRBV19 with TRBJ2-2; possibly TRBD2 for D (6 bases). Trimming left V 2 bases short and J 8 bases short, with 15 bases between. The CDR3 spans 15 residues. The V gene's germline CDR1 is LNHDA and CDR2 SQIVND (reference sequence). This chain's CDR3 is CASSITTGAGGELFF. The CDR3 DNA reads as TGTGCCAGTAGTATAACGACGGGAGCTGGGGGGGAGCTGTTTTTT.